What follows are 11 T cell receptor beta chains derived from one specimen sequenced in a study of immune evolution from preneoplasia to lung adenocarcinoma. The repertoire was sequenced with immunoSEQ multiplex PCR; TCRdb's copy has only in-frame clones and lacks some. The sample lists under 8,000 clones; about four fifths were seen once. The sample comprised FFPE adjacent normal lung tissue. The origin of the receptors is an older donor with lung adenocarcinoma.

The V and J genes are TRBV5-5 and TRBJ2-1; D remains unclear. The CDR3 contains 13 residues. CDR1 and CDR2 from the germline V gene are SGHKS and YYEKEE (reference sequence). The V end lost 2 bases, the J end lost 3 bases, and 6 bases lay between the germline ends. The CDR3 bases are TGTGCCAGCAGCTTCTCAGTCTACAATGAGCAGTTCTTC. It is translated as CASSFSVYNEQFF.

V is TRBV30 and J is TRBJ2-6; 11 bases align to TRBD2. CDR3 size: 16 residues. Per germline, CDR1 GTSNPN and CDR2 SVGIG (reference sequence). The J segment lost 4 bases and the V segment lost 4 bases, leaving 6 bases of the junction unmatched. CDR3 loop: CAWTRLAGTGANVLTF. The CDR3 DNA sequence: TGTGCCTGGACTAGACTAGCGGGAACGGGGGCCAACGTCCTGACTTTC. Using reference TRBV30 and TRBJ2-6 for the parts outside the CDR3, the full variable domain is SQTIHQWPATLVQPVGSPLSLECTVEGTSNPNLYWYRQAAGRGLQLLFYSVGIGQISSEVPQNLSASRPQDRQFILSSKKLLLSDSGFYLCAWTRLAGTGANVLTFGAGSRLTVL.

The CDR3 protein is CASSPSWDRGSEAFF. For the CDR3, the DNA is TGTGCCAGCAGCCCGTCTTGGGACAGGGGTAGTGAAGCTTTCTTT. The gene calls are TRBV7-9 and TRBJ1-1; 10 bases align to TRBD1. Losses at the gene ends were 5 bases for V and 7 bases for J; bases not matched to a gene: 10. There are 15 residues in the CDR3. Germline-derived CDR1 and CDR2 are SEHNR and FQNEAQ (reference sequence).

This chain links TRBV19 with TRBJ1-1, with a possible D match to TRBD1 (6 bases). The CDR3 contains 12 residues. In germline, CDR1 is LNHDA, CDR2 SQIVND (reference sequence). V dropped 8 bases and J dropped 8 bases, with 15 bases sitting between them. CDR3 amino acids: CASGVLGGEAFF. Written as DNA, the CDR3 is TGTGCCAGTGGGGTTCTAGGGGGAGAAGCTTTCTTT.

V is TRBV27 and J is TRBJ1-1, with TRBD1 as a possible D gene (6 bases). Germline CDR1 MNHEY, CDR2 SMNVEV (reference sequence). The CDR3 totals 15 residues. Trimming pared 0 bases from V and 2 bases from J, leaving 10 bases between. The CDR3 reads CASSLSPGANTEAFF. For the CDR3, the DNA is TGTGCCAGCAGTTTATCACCGGGGGCTAACACTGAAGCTTTCTTT.

The chain recombines TRBV7-9 with TRBJ2-2; TRBD2 aligns across 7 bases. The J segment lost 2 bases and the V segment lost 6 bases, leaving 12 bases of the junction unmatched. This CDR3 is 17 amino acids long. Germline lookup yields CDR1 SEHNR and CDR2 FQNEAQ (reference sequence). DNA for the CDR3: TGTGCCAGCAGGGGGGGGTCCATCCGGAGAAACACCGGGGAGCTGTTTTTT. Translating gives CASRGGSIRRNTGELFF.

The chain links TRBV6-1 to TRBJ2-7; 8 nucleotides agree with TRBD2. V was pared by 4 bases and J by 0 bases, with 8 bases of the junction left unmatched. CDR3 size: 16 residues. CDR1 is MNHNS and CDR2 is SASEGT in the germline V gene. Written as DNA, the CDR3 is TGTGCCAGCAGTGTGCCGGCGGCGGGGGGCTCCTACGAGCAGTACTTC. Translation: CASSVPAAGGSYEQYF.

Regarding this clone: The junction departs from germline at one end; a sequencing error may be responsible. V is TRBV30 and J is TRBJ2-2; D might be TRBD2 (6 bases). This CDR3 has 15 amino acids. In germline, CDR1 is GTSNPN, CDR2 SVGIG (reference sequence). Written as DNA, the CDR3 is TGTGTCTGGAGTGTCCTAGCTGGAGGGACCGGGGAGCTGTTTTTT. Residues: CVWSVLAGGTGELFF.

The chain uses TRBV11-3 and TRBJ2-3, with D possibly being TRBD2 (6 bases). The germline gives CDR1 SGHNT, CDR2 YENEEA. The ends were cut back, 5 bases at V and 2 bases at J, with 14 bases in the middle. The CDR3 spans 15 residues. The CDR3 sequence is CASSPMAGITDTQYF. The CDR3 bases are TGTGCCAGCAGCCCGATGGCGGGGATCACAGATACGCAGTATTTT.

The chain is built from TRBV11-2 and TRBJ2-1; 9 bases are shared with TRBD2. Trimming removed 0 bases from V and 5 bases from J; junction bases left unmatched: 11. The CDR3 length is 18 residues. Germline CDR1 is SGHAT and CDR2 is FQNNGV. The CDR3 DNA sequence: TGTGCCAGCAGCTTAGATTTTAGCGGGAGAGACCCCAACAATGAGCAGTTCTTC. Residues: CASSLDFSGRDPNNEQFF.

This clone has more than one count but fewer than ten. The V call is TRBV27, the J call TRBJ2-5; TRBD2 might be the D (7 bases). V was trimmed by 7 bases and J by 4 bases, leaving 13 bases between them. Germline loops: CDR1 MNHEY, CDR2 SMNVEV (reference sequence). The CDR3 covers 13 residues. The CDR3 nucleotides read TGTGCCAGCAAACGGGGGGCGCGAGAGACCCAGTACTTC. Encoded protein: CASKRGARETQYF.